A selection of T cell receptor beta chains follows, all from one sample in a study of cytomegalovirus exposure and HLA in healthy donors. TCRdb's copy holds only in-frame clones and misses some; the assay was immunoSEQ multiplex PCR. The sample has 150,000 to 200,000 clones; about 12% are singletons. Sequencing was performed on PBMCs. All receptors derive from a man aged 50-59 years in good health and CMV-seropositive. Both conserved end residues are part of each CDR3. Each record gives: D gene, V gene, J gene, clone size, CDR3 protein, CDR3 DNA. The D gene is left open where the match is weak. Size values are once, few and many counts, or a class for expanded clones, and some rows have none.

-	TRBV10-3	TRBJ2-5	-	CAISESTARETQYF	TGTGCCATCAGTGAGTCGACAGCACGAGAGACCCAGTACTTC
TRBD1	TRBV4-1	TRBJ2-2	-	CASSQEGTANTGELFF	TGCGCCAGCAGCCAAGAAGGGACAGCGAACACCGGGGAGCTGTTTTTT
TRBD2	TRBV14	TRBJ2-5	-	CASSQDRVAGGPETQYF	TGTGCCAGCAGCCAAGATAGGGTAGCGGGGGGGCCGGAGACCCAGTACTTC
TRBD1	TRBV29-1	TRBJ1-2	-	CSATRDRDSYGYTF	TGCAGCGCCACTAGAGACAGGGATAGCTATGGCTACACCTTC
-	TRBV11-3	TRBJ2-5	-	CASSLPPAWRGETQYF	TGTGCCAGCAGCTTACCCCCCGCATGGCGGGGAGAGACCCAGTACTTC
TRBD1	TRBV30	TRBJ1-3	-	CAWSPQFSVGTGISRNTIYF	TGTGCCTGGAGTCCCCAATTCTCTGTAGGGACAGGAATTTCTCGAAACACCATATATTTT
-	TRBV7-2	TRBJ2-5	few	CASSLVRETQYF	TGTGCCAGCAGCTTAGTCCGGGAGACCCAGTACTTC
TRBD1	TRBV5-4	TRBJ1-5	-	CASSPDRGSQPQHF	TGTGCCAGCAGCCCCGACAGGGGCAGTCAGCCCCAGCATTTT
TRBD2	TRBV9	TRBJ2-3	few	CASSDGTSAGGQYF	TGTGCCAGCAGCGATGGGACTAGCGCCGGGGGGCAGTATTTT
-	TRBV7-9	TRBJ2-2	few	CASSGSQEGGELFF	TGTGCCAGCAGCGGATCACAGGAAGGCGGGGAGCTGTTTTTT
-	TRBV4-3	TRBJ1-3	many	CASSQLGGQGNTIYF	TGCGCCAGCAGCCAGTTGGGAGGTCAGGGAAACACCATATATTTT
-	TRBV2	TRBJ1-1	few	CASSQAFGGATEAFF	TGTGCCAGCAGCCAAGCCTTCGGGGGGGCCACTGAAGCTTTCTTT
-	TRBV9	TRBJ2-2	-	CASSVGDSYGGELFF	TGTGCCAGCAGCGTCGGGGACTCCTACGGCGGGGAGCTGTTTTTT
TRBD1	TRBV28	TRBJ2-3	few	CASNRGRSTTDTQYF	TGTGCCTCCAACAGGGGGCGATCCACCACAGATACGCAGTATTTT
-	TRBV5-1	TRBJ1-6	few	CASRSGVSYNSPLHF	TGCGCCAGCAGATCGGGGGTCTCCTATAATTCACCCCTCCACTTT
-	TRBV4-3	TRBJ1-6	few	CASSQDGSSYNSPLHF	TGCGCCAGCAGCCAAGACGGGAGCTCCTATAATTCACCCCTCCACTTT
TRBD1	TRBV5-6	TRBJ1-2	few	CASSGTGDLGYGYTF	TGTGCCAGCAGCGGGACAGGGGATCTTGGCTATGGCTACACCTTC
-	TRBV7-9	TRBJ1-3	few	CASSLGQGNTIYF	TGTGCCAGCAGCTTAGGTCAGGGAAACACCATATATTTT
TRBD1	TRBV5-8	TRBJ1-4	few	CASSRDRFPTNEKLFF	TGTGCCAGCAGCAGGGACAGGTTCCCAACTAATGAAAAACTGTTTTTT
-	TRBV7-8	TRBJ1-1	few	CASSFGGSTEAFF	TGTGCCAGCAGCTTCGGGGGGAGCACTGAAGCTTTCTTT
TRBD2	TRBV7-2	TRBJ2-3	-	CASSLEGGGAPDTQYF	TGTGCCAGCAGCTTAGAAGGCGGGGGGGCCCCAGATACGCAGTATTTT
-	TRBV5-6	TRBJ1-2	few	CASSLDRSYGYTF	TGTGCCAGCAGCTTGGACAGAAGCTATGGCTACACCTTC
TRBD1	TRBV4-1	TRBJ2-3	few	CASSQEWTGSDTQYF	TGCGCCAGCAGCCAAGAGTGGACAGGGTCTGATACGCAGTATTTT
-	TRBV11-3	TRBJ1-1	once	CASSLVAGMNTEAFF	TGTGCCAGCAGCTTAGTTGCAGGAATGAACACTGAAGCTTTCTTT
-	TRBV7-9	TRBJ2-1	few	CASSSRQVSYNEQFF	TGTGCCAGCAGTTCCAGACAGGTCTCCTACAATGAGCAGTTCTTC
-	TRBV14	TRBJ2-1	few	CASSPLAGASNEQFF	TGTGCCAGCAGCCCGTTGGCGGGGGCATCCAATGAGCAGTTCTTC
-	TRBV7-2	TRBJ2-7	few	CASSSPYEQYF	TGTGCCAGCAGTTCCCCTTACGAGCAGTACTTC
TRBD1	TRBV19	TRBJ1-1	-	CASSIRQGAGMNTEAFF	TGTGCCAGTAGTATACGACAGGGGGCCGGCATGAACACTGAAGCTTTCTTT
TRBD1	TRBV25-1	TRBJ2-1	few	CASSDPGQSYNEQFF	TGTGCCAGCAGTGACCCGGGACAGTCCTACAATGAGCAGTTCTTC
-	TRBV6-6	TRBJ1-1	few	CASSRVNTEAFF	TGTGCCAGCAGCAGGGTGAACACTGAAGCTTTCTTT
-	TRBV7-6	TRBJ1-1	few	CASSAANTEAFF	TGTGCCAGCAGTGCGGCGAACACTGAAGCTTTCTTT
TRBD1	TRBV19	TRBJ1-2	-	CASTHLGQNYGYTF	TGTGCCAGTACCCATTTGGGACAGAACTATGGCTACACCTTC
TRBD1	TRBV28	TRBJ1-1	-	CASSLRDRGNTEAFF	TGTGCCAGCAGTTTACGGGACAGGGGGAACACTGAAGCTTTCTTT
-	TRBV7-9	TRBJ1-5	-	CASSPRDNQPQHF	TGTGCCAGCAGCCCCCGGGACAATCAGCCCCAGCATTTT
-	TRBV6-5	TRBJ1-1	-	CASSYGRDTEAFF	TGTGCCAGCAGTTACGGCAGGGACACTGAAGCTTTCTTT
-	TRBV28	TRBJ1-6	-	CASSLSRGGGYSPLHF	TGTGCCAGCAGTTTAAGTAGGGGGGGCGGATATTCACCCCTCCACTTT
-	TRBV6-5	TRBJ2-2	-	CASSYLPRGTGELFF	TGTGCCAGCAGTTACCTACCAAGGGGCACCGGGGAGCTGTTTTTT
TRBD2	TRBV7-9	TRBJ2-1	-	CASSPPRGTSGGRYNEQFF	TGTGCAAGCAGCCCGCCACGGGGGACTAGCGGGGGACGCTACAATGAGCAGTTCTTC
TRBD1	TRBV29-1	TRBJ1-2	-	CSADPQGEGSGYTF	TGCAGCGCTGACCCCCAGGGGGAAGGGTCTGGCTACACCTTC
-	TRBV10-3	TRBJ1-3	-	CAISSDRLSGNTIYF	TGTGCCATCAGTTCCGACAGGCTCTCTGGAAACACCATATATTTT
-	TRBV28	TRBJ1-5	few	CASSLVGQPQHF	TGTGCCAGCAGTTTGGTGGGCCAGCCCCAGCATTTT
-	TRBV6-5	TRBJ1-3	-	CASSPTGTGNTIYF	TGTGCCAGCAGTCCTACAGGGACTGGAAACACCATATATTTT
TRBD1	TRBV5-1	TRBJ1-2	-	CASSLLGQGGNGYTF	TGCGCCAGCAGCTTGCTCGGACAGGGAGGGAATGGCTACACCTTC
-	TRBV5-6	TRBJ1-5	few	CASSLGGARWNQPQHF	TGTGCCAGCAGCTTGGGTGGGGCAAGGTGGAATCAGCCCCAGCATTTT
-	TRBV5-6	TRBJ2-3	few	CASSLRELRYF	TGTGCCAGCAGCTTGCGGGAGTTACGGTATTTT
-	TRBV11-3	TRBJ2-5	few	CASSLFNGETQYF	TGTGCCAGCAGCTTATTCAACGGGGAGACCCAGTACTTC
TRBD1	TRBV27	TRBJ2-7	-	CATGYRDRREQYF	TGTGCCACAGGATACCGGGACAGAAGGGAGCAGTACTTC
TRBD1	TRBV5-1	TRBJ1-6	few	CASSVRTGRFGNSPLHF	TGCGCCAGCAGCGTCAGGACAGGGAGGTTTGGCAATTCACCCCTCCACTTT
-	TRBV7-6	TRBJ1-6	-	CASSLEGRDSPLHF	TGTGCCAGCAGCTTGGAGGGTAGGGATTCACCCCTCCACTTT